Listed below are T cell receptor beta chains from one sample, sequenced in a study of cytomegalovirus exposure and HLA in healthy donors. Assay used: immunoSEQ multiplex PCR; TCRdb lists only in-frame clones, some missing. The data show approximately 110,000 clones, about two thirds seen once. Sequencing used PBMCs. The receptors derive from a woman between 65 and 79 years old in good health and CMV-seropositive. Each CDR3 is given with its conserved first and last residue. Fields, in order: V gene, D gene, CDR3 protein. D genes are given only for firm matches.

V: TRBV7-6
D: NA
CDR3: CASSLQGKSYEQYF

V: TRBV10-3
D: TRBD2
CDR3: CAISESGRGVYEQYF

V: TRBV6-6
D: TRBD2
CDR3: CASSYSRGGTDTQYF

V: TRBV7-2
D: TRBD2
CDR3: CASSKVAGGPRVKQFF

V: TRBV7-7
D: TRBD2
CDR3: CASGRGEGEQFF

V: TRBV5-1
D: TRBD2
CDR3: CASSPGTSGEEQYF

V: TRBV30
D: NA
CDR3: CAWSASSITGYGYTF

V: TRBV10-3
D: TRBD2
CDR3: CAISDDGLAGWEQYF

V: TRBV7-9
D: TRBD1
CDR3: CASSLVTGGWRGTEAFF

V: TRBV27
D: NA
CDR3: CASSLAANYGYTF

V: TRBV27
D: TRBD1
CDR3: CASRLTGVETQYF

V: TRBV4-1
D: NA
CDR3: CASSQGRGDTSWPQHF

V: TRBV4-2
D: TRBD2
CDR3: CASSQSGGGDEQFF

V: TRBV6-1
D: NA
CDR3: CASMVAELNTEAFF

V: TRBV30
D: TRBD2
CDR3: CAWSPIAGWYEQYF

V: TRBV5-8
D: NA
CDR3: CASSRDRTIGPQHF

V: TRBV6-5
D: TRBD1
CDR3: CASRSDRGHEQYF

V: TRBV7-9
D: TRBD2
CDR3: CASSLAAGGKETQYF

V: TRBV29-1
D: TRBD1
CDR3: CSVPGQGNNYGYTF

V: TRBV7-2
D: NA
CDR3: CASGVFTDTQYF

V: TRBV7-2
D: TRBD1
CDR3: CASSPRTGYQETQYF

V: TRBV5-6
D: NA
CDR3: CASSLGGLSTVPKLFF

V: TRBV7-8
D: TRBD2
CDR3: CASSRLAGETYEQYF

V: TRBV18
D: TRBD1
CDR3: CASSLDRSGANVLTF

V: TRBV10-3
D: NA
CDR3: CAIRSTEGFTEAFF

V: TRBV2
D: NA
CDR3: CASTGRGTDTQYF

V: TRBV4-1
D: TRBD1
CDR3: CASSRGGQGAQPQHF

V: TRBV2
D: NA
CDR3: CASQTGTQYF

V: TRBV5-1
D: TRBD2
CDR3: CASSSHLLSGGSTDTQYF

V: TRBV10-3
D: TRBD2
CDR3: CAISPRPVAGGPREQYF

V: TRBV10-3
D: NA
CDR3: CAISEGLGYTF

V: TRBV30
D: NA
CDR3: CAWNSDWRETYEQYF

V: TRBV19
D: NA
CDR3: CASSMGARVNTEAFF

V: TRBV25-1
D: TRBD1
CDR3: CASTQDRANSPLHF

V: TRBV18
D: TRBD2
CDR3: CASSIQRGGSYNEQFF